This T cell receptor beta chain emerged from a study of response to subunit inactivated influenza vaccine. Study-wide points: Authors suggested each seasonal influenza vaccination recruits few new T cells.

Via MiXCR, TCRdb re-called the RT-PCR reads, giving one row per CDR3 protein. The repertoire has 550,000 to 800,000 distinct CDR3 sequences, approximately 13% of them found once; the top ten carry around 6.5%. The table lists this clonotype with many counts. No antigen is known for it. Trimming took 0 bases from V and 3 from J; bases not matched to a gene: 3. This CDR3 contains 15 residues. Germline V CDR1 and CDR2: SGHRS, YFSETQ. J is TRBJ2-7 and V is TRBV5-1; 10 nucleotides line up with TRBD2. The sample was PBMCs from blood, taken less than 15 days before vaccination. The clonotype comes from a man aged 50 or older who received an inactivated influenza vaccine. The CDR3, as DNA: TGCGCCAGCAGCTTGGGTACTAGCGGGAACTACGAGCAGTACTTC. This codes for CASSLGTSGNYEQYF.